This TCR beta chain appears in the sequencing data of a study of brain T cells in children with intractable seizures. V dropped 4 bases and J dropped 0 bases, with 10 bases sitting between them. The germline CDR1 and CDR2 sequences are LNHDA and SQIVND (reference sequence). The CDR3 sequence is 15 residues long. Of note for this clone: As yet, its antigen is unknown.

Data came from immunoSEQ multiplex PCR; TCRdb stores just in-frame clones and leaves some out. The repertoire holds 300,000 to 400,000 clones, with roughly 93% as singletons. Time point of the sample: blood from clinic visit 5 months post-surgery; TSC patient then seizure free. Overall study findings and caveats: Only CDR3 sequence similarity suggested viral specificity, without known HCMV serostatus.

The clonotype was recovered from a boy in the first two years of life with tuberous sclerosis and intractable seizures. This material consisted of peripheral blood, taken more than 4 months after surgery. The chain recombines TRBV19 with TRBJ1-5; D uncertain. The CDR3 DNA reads TGTGCCAGTAGTACGACGTGGGATAGCAATCAGCCCCAGCATTTT. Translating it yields CASSTTWDSNQPQHF.